These 15 T cell receptor beta chains came from one sample sequenced in a study of cytomegalovirus exposure and HLA in healthy donors. Produced via immunoSEQ multiplex PCR; TCRdb's table is partial and in-frame only. The sample includes 130,000 or so clones, about 88% of them seen just once. The specimen sequenced was PBMCs. The source of these receptors is a woman aged 18-29 years in good health and CMV-seronegative.

V and J are TRBV18 and TRBJ2-2; TRBD2 is a possible D gene (5 bases). Germline V gene lookup returns CDR1 KGHSH and CDR2 LQKENI. Trimming cost V 1 base and J 2 bases, with 14 bases left between them. The CDR3 loop spans 17 amino acids. The CDR3 loop is CASSPQLTGSNTGELFF. CDR3 nucleotides: TGTGCCAGCTCACCACAATTAACGGGGTCCAACACCGGGGAGCTGTTTTTT.

The gene calls are TRBV6-6 and TRBJ2-7, with TRBD2 matching 7 bases. This CDR3 spans 14 amino acids. Germline V gene sequence: CDR1 MNHNY, CDR2 SVGAGI (reference sequence). V was clipped by 0 bases and J by 5 bases; unmatched bases: 4. The CDR3 coding sequence is TGTGCCAGCAGTTACTCCGGGACTACAGACGAGCAGTACTTC. It is translated as CASSYSGTTDEQYF.

This clone was counted ten times or more. The chain uses TRBV25-1 and TRBJ2-7; D unclear. Trimming cost V 3 bases and J 2 bases, with 14 bases left between them. CDR3 length equals 15 residues. Germline values: CDR1 MGHDK, CDR2 SYGVNS. This CDR3 reads CASSDSGVLAYEQYF. The CDR3 DNA reads as TGTGCCAGCAGTGATTCGGGTGTATTGGCCTACGAGCAGTACTTC.

The CDR3 DNA is TGTGCCAGCAGTGAACAGGGGCTGGTGGAGCAGTTCTTC. Translated: CASSEQGLVEQFF. The rearrangement uses TRBV6-1 and TRBJ2-1, with D tentatively TRBD1 (6 bases). V was clipped by 2 bases and J by 10 bases, with 12 bases between them. Germline V gives CDR1 MNHNS, CDR2 SASEGT. There are 13 residues in the CDR3.

The genes are TRBV29-1 and TRBJ1-1; D is uncertain. The CDR3 is 12 residues long. Deletions cut 3 bases from V and 4 bases from J, with 9 bases between. CDR1 and CDR2 (germline): SQVTM, ANQGSEA. This chain's CDR3 is CSVDRGSTEAFF. DNA of the CDR3: TGCAGCGTTGATCGGGGTAGCACTGAAGCTTTCTTT.

The chain joins TRBV18 to TRBJ2-2; possibly TRBD1 for D (5 bases). V was cut by 0 bases and J by 5 bases, with 10 bases left in between. The CDR3 length is 15 residues. CDR1 KGHSH and CDR2 LQKENI come from the germline V gene. The CDR3 loop is CASSPPWSGTGELFF. CDR3 nucleotide sequence: TGTGCCAGCTCACCACCGTGGTCAGGGACCGGGGAGCTGTTTTTT.

The genes are TRBV7-9 and TRBJ1-1; no clear D gene. The germline gives CDR1 SEHNR, CDR2 FQNEAQ (reference sequence). V shed 4 bases and J shed 2 bases, with 11 bases lying between them. This CDR3 contains 14 residues. As DNA, the CDR3 is TGTGCCAGCAGCTACACAGATCCCAACACTGAAGCTTTCTTT. Translated, it gives CASSYTDPNTEAFF.

This chain connects TRBV5-1 to TRBJ1-4; D gene ambiguous. CDR1 is SGHRS and CDR2 is YFSETQ in the germline V gene. Trimming left V 1 base short and J 8 bases short, with 18 bases between. This CDR3 spans 16 amino acids. CDR3 residues: CASSLNGFGVGEKLFF. The DNA for the CDR3 is TGCGCCAGCAGCTTGAATGGATTTGGTGTCGGGGAAAAACTGTTTTTT.

The V and J genes are TRBV15 and TRBJ1-1, with D tentatively TRBD1 (5 bases). The germline CDR1 and CDR2 sequences are LNHNV and YYDKDF (reference sequence). CDR3 length: 15 residues. Trimming cost V 1 base and J 5 bases, with 14 bases left between them. The CDR3 region has the DNA TGTGCCACCAGCAGAGGTGGGGCGGAGAGGACTGAAGCTTTCTTT. The encoded protein is CATSRGGAERTEAFF. Looking up the rest from reference TRBV15 and TRBJ1-1 gives the full variable domain: DAMVIQNPRYQVTQFGKPVTLSCSQTLNHNVMYWYQQKSSQAPKLLFHYYDKDFNNEADTPDNFQSRRPNTSFCFLDIRSPGLGDTAMYLCATSRGGAERTEAFFGQGTRLTVV.

This clone came up once. An end of the junction does not agree with germline; a read error may underlie this. The chain combines TRBV12-5 with TRBJ1-1; 7 bases fit TRBD1. CDR1 and CDR2 from the germline V gene are LGHNT and FRNRAP. The CDR3 loop spans 16 amino acids. CDR3 in DNA: TGTGCTAGTGGTTTGGTACTGGGGACAGCATCCCCTGAGGCTTTCTTT. Protein product: CASGLVLGTASPEAFF. Full variable domain (remainder filled in from reference TRBV12-5 and TRBJ1-1): DARVTQTPRHKVTEMGQEVTMRCQPILGHNTVFWYRQTMMQGLELLAYFRNRAPLDDSGMPKDRFSAEMPDATLATLKIQPSEPRDSAVYFCASGLVLGTASPEAFFGQGTRLTVV.

The chain combines TRBV12-5 with TRBJ1-1; 9 positions agree with TRBD1. This CDR3 has 15 amino acids. Losses at the gene ends were 1 base for V and 4 bases for J; bases not matched to a gene: 4. The germline gives CDR1 LGHNT, CDR2 FRNRAP. The CDR3 region has the DNA TGTGCTAGTGGTTTGGCGGGACAGGGCCGCACTGAAGCTTTCTTT. The encoded protein is CASGLAGQGRTEAFF.

The V gene is TRBV9, the J gene TRBJ2-7; TRBD2 matches at 8 bases. The ends lost 4 bases at V and 2 bases at J; junction bases unmatched: 8. The CDR3 extends over 15 amino acids. Germline values: CDR1 SGDLS, CDR2 YYNGEE. The CDR3 region is CASSTGGGTTYEQYF. The CDR3 DNA reads as TGTGCCAGCAGCACGGGAGGGGGGACAACCTACGAGCAGTACTTC. The full variable domain, in which reference TRBV9 and TRBJ2-7 provide the parts outside the CDR3, is DSGVTQTPKHLITATGQRVTLRCSPRSGDLSVYWYQQSLDQGLQFLIQYYNGEERAKGNILERFSAQQFPDLHSELNLSSLELGDSALYFCASSTGGGTTYEQYFGPGTRLTVT.

This clone was seen once. For the CDR3, the DNA is TGTGCCAGCAGCTTAGGTGCGGGGGGCACAGATACGCAGTATTTT. Amino acids: CASSLGAGGTDTQYF. V usage is TRBV11-2 and J usage is TRBJ2-3; TRBD2 agrees at 7 bases. The trim removed 1 base at V and 1 base at J, leaving 2 bases unmatched. CDR3 length: 15 amino acids. The germline CDR1 and CDR2 sequences are SGHAT and FQNNGV.

The rearrangement links TRBV6-5 to TRBJ1-2; D ambiguous. This CDR3 comprises 12 residues. Trimming pared 5 bases from V and 7 bases from J, leaving 11 bases between. Germline lookup yields CDR1 MNHEY and CDR2 SVGAGI. CDR3 amino acids: CASSPYRVGYTF. CDR3 nucleotides: TGTGCCAGCAGTCCATATCGAGTTGGCTACACCTTC.

This chain joins TRBV4-1 and TRBJ1-5; D is ambiguous. Germline V lookup: CDR1 MGHRA, CDR2 YSYEKL. CDR3 length equals 19 residues. Trimming cost V 1 base and J 0 bases, with 19 bases left between them. The CDR3 protein is CASSQVFYGEGYSNQPQHF. Written as DNA, the CDR3 is TGCGCCAGCAGCCAAGTTTTTTACGGGGAGGGTTATAGCAATCAGCCCCAGCATTTT.